Sequencing of this T cell receptor (beta chain) was carried out in a study of blood T cell repertoires in COVID-19. The authors' processing: For nucleated cells, counts were estimated from reference gene primer amplification. Assay used: immunoSEQ multiplex PCR; TCRdb lists only in-frame clones, some missing. D and trimming come from the DNA, and the V and J calls and clone size come from that table. In the table there are approximately 76,000 clones, roughly nine tenths of which are singletons. Unmatched junction bases numbered 9, after V lost 0 bases and J lost 1 base. Germline V CDR1 and CDR2: SGHRS, YFSETQ. CDR3 size: 18 residues.

Sequenced sample: peripheral blood. This rearrangement joins TRBV5-1 to TRBJ2-3; TRBD2 matches 9 bases. The receptor's source is a woman in her sixties or seventies with acute or convalescent COVID-19. The CDR3 loop is CASSLEPSGARGTDTQYF. The CDR3 nucleotides read TGCGCCAGCAGCTTGGAACCTAGCGGGGCTAGGGGCACAGATACGCAGTATTTT.